This T cell receptor beta chain was captured in a study of PD-L1 blockade in urothelial cancer. Findings of the study overall: Blood clones associated with the tumor expanded more at 3 weeks in durable-benefit patients.

Sequencing used immunoSEQ multiplex PCR; TCRdb keeps in-frame clones, though not all of them. The data contain roughly 21,000 clones, roughly 90% of them singletons. About this clone: Its antigen is still unknown.

This TCR was recovered from a woman aged 60 to 75 with urothelial cancer. Sequences were derived from PBMCs, sampled around atezolizumab (anti-PD-L1) treatment.

The CDR3 protein is CASSYRRPSSYNEQFF. DNA of the CDR3: TGTGCCAGCAGTTACCGGCGGCCCAGCTCCTACAATGAGCAGTTCTTC. The gene calls are TRBV7-9 and TRBJ2-1; D call uncertain. The length of the CDR3 is 16 residues. V shed 6 bases and J shed 0 bases, with 15 bases lying between them. The germline V gene encodes CDR1 SEHNR and CDR2 FQNEAQ (reference sequence).